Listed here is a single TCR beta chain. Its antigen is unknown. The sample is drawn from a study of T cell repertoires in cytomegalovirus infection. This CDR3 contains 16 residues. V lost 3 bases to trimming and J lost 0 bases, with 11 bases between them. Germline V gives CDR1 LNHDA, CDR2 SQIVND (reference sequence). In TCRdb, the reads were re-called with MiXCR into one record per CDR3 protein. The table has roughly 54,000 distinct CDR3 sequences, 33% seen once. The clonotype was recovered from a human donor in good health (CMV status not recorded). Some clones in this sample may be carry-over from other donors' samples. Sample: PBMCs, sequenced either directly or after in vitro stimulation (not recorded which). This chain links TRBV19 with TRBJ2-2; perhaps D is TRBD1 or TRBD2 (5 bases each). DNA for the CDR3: TGTGCCAGTAGTATCGTCGGGACCGCGAACACCGGGGAGCTGTTTTTT. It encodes CASSIVGTANTGELFF. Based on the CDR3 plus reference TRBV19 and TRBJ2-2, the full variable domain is DGGITQSPKYLFRKEGQNVTLSCEQNLNHDAMYWYRQDPGQGLRLIYYSQIVNDFQKGDIAEGYSVSREKKESFPLTVTSAQKNPTAFYLCASSIVGTANTGELFFGEGSRLTVL.